The T cell receptor (beta chain) described here comes from a study of blood T cell repertoires in COVID-19. About the study: Both acute and convalescent COVID-19 samples were obtained from the United States, Italy and Spain. The analysed material was cDNA or gDNA that came from T cells, B-cell-depleted T cells, or PBMCs.

Methods used by the authors: Researchers report that nucleated cell counts were estimated from reference gene primer amplification. The assay was immunoSEQ multiplex PCR, and TCRdb's table has in-frame clones only and misses some. The V and J calls and clone size were taken over from that table, and D and trimming were inferred from the DNA. The sample records 80,000 to 100,000 clones, 80% being singletons. Germline-derived CDR1 and CDR2 are LGHNA and YNFKEQ. Trimming removed 1 base from V and 6 bases from J; junction bases left unmatched: 6. This CDR3 has 15 amino acids. Material for sequencing was peripheral blood. The J gene is TRBJ2-7, the V gene TRBV4-2; 10 bases map to TRBD2. The clonotype originates from a human donor in a cohort sampled during active COVID-19. The CDR3 loop reads CASSQASGRVSEQYF. For the CDR3, the DNA is TGTGCCAGCAGCCAAGCGAGCGGGAGGGTGAGCGAGCAGTACTTC.